Listed here is a single T cell receptor beta chain. Its antigen is unknown. Per-base qualities were not stored, and no clone one base away is much larger. The sample belongs to a study of blood T cell repertoires in COVID-19 (TCRdb year 2020). For the study in its entirety: For ImmuneRACE Cohort 3, a participant was defined as recovered based on two consecutive negative NP/OP PCR tests, clearance by a healthcare professional, or resolution of symptoms. The prospective study material was composed of cDNA or gDNA derived from T cells, B-cell-depleted T cells, or PBMCs. Samples came from the ongoing ImmuneRACE study (first 160 participants) plus 1,254 subjects from 6 global collaborators. The dataset comprised deeply sampled blood TCRbeta repertoires from subjects exposed to, actively infected with, or recovered from COVID-19. A freely available public database, intended as a resource for researchers studying the immune response to SARS-CoV-2, is where the repertoires were released. A de-identified subject ID, COVID-19 status, age in years and sex were almost always included in the sample metadata. Samples from collaborators originated in the United States, Italy and Spain and spanned both the acute and convalescent phases of COVID-19. HLA class I and class II types, where available, came from metadata supplied by the sample provider rather than from assay-based typing. On the study overall, not on this receptor specifically: The quantity of clinical and demographic metadata differed by source and by participant and was supplied without curation.

Participants in the prospective study were enrolled through a virtual design, were aged roughly 18 to 100 years, and lived in approximately 25 United States geographic areas. In the prospective study, participants were assigned to cohorts based on the clinical history participants reported in a screening survey and a study questionnaire. Each participant in the prospective study had whole blood, serum and a nasopharyngeal or oropharyngeal swab collected by mobile phlebotomists. Participants in the prospective study had the option to provide additional blood draws and questionnaires over a 2-month period. Before DNA extraction, prospective study blood samples were shipped either frozen or at room temperature. The immunoSEQ Assay, a bias-controlled multiplex PCR, was used to amplify TCRbeta CDR3 regions from genomic DNA. The authors' pipeline ran thus. Nucleated cell counts per sample were estimated from amplification of reference gene primers within the assay. To quantify the absolute abundance of each unique TCRbeta CDR3 rearrangement, sequence reads were collapsed and filtered. For each sample, productive Simpson clonality was calculated as the square root of Simpson's diversity index over productive rearrangements. TCRdb's version of the immuneACCESS table is confined to in-frame rearrangements and falls short of the full clone set. An unresolved V gene accounts for under half of the shortfall where checked; the remainder is of unknown origin. V and J calls and clone size are copied from that table; D and trimming were computed from the DNA. Across this sample there are a few hundred thousand clones, with roughly 90% seen only once. The ten largest account for 3% to 3.5% of the sample.

The TCR comes from a woman between 50 and 59 years old in a cohort exposed to, infected with or recovered from COVID-19 (not recorded which). The specimen sequenced was PBMCs or T cells enriched from blood (not recorded which).

In nucleotide form, the sequence is TGTGCCAGCTCATCGAACAGGGAAAAGGGCACAGATACGCAGTATTTT. It specifies CASSSNREKGTDTQYF. This chain joins TRBV18 to TRBJ2-3; TRBD1 might be the D gene, on 6 matching bases. The germline V gene sets CDR1 to KGHSH and CDR2 to LQKENI. V loses 5 bases of germline sequence and J loses 1 base, and the interval between the two ends is 16 bases. The cysteine opens and the phenylalanine closes a CDR3 of 16 amino acids. Only the CDR3 region is kept as DNA, spanning 48 bases read in frame from base 1.